This T cell receptor (beta chain) was profiled in a study of blood T cell dynamics during melanoma immunotherapy (TCRdb year 2020). Study-level background: The patients had metastatic melanoma and were given first-line pembrolizumab or nivolumab plus ipilimumab as standard of care in the United Kingdom. Peripheral T cell receptor repertoires of metastatic melanoma patients were profiled before and after one cycle of checkpoint inhibitor therapy to find early correlates of response. A training cohort was formed from consecutive patients, and a further independent group of patients from the same centre was pooled into an external validation set.

According to the study, the label for this sample's time point signals: pre-treatment baseline. Blood samples were collected before treatment (T0) and at week 3 (W3), after the first cycle of checkpoint blockade. Except for two patients with rapid clinical progression, response was assessed 12 weeks after the first infusion by RECIST 1.1; disease control meant complete response, partial response or stable disease. Patients were not eligible if they had prior systemic cancer treatment, concomitant immunosuppressant therapy or synchronous other active malignancies. Bulk PBMC and plasma cell-free DNA were both sequenced for TCR beta so that circulating cells and T cell turnover could be tracked. PBMC were isolated from blood with Lymphoprep and SepMate tubes, followed by red cell lysis. QIAamp DNA Blood Mini kits were used to extract DNA from PBMC and from sorted T cell subsets. Paper-wide results and their limitations: The relatively small sample size was acknowledged as potentially limiting generalization of the results. Unlike progressors, patients who went on to achieve disease control showed a bifurcated reorganization of the PBMC repertoire at W3, with either increased clonality or increased diversity. The study could not determine whether the T cell clones driving repertoire changes were melanoma-specific or reflected general immune activation.

A fixed 350 ng of DNA was loaded for every bulk PBMC sample. TCR beta CDR3 sequences were amplified from genomic DNA using the immunoSEQ TCRb Assay kit according to manufacturer instructions. The KAPA Library Quantification Kit for Illumina platforms was used to quantify pooled libraries by qPCR. Pooled libraries were clustered at 0.6-1.1 pM and sequenced on an Illumina NextSeq 500. The study's processing was this. The TCR data were analyzed using immunoSEQ ANALYZER and the R LymphoSeq package. A rearrangement efficiency score was calculated as productive divided by the sum of productive and non-productive CDR3 sequences. Clonality was measured with the Gini coefficient and diversity with the Renyi index at alpha=1, compared pairwise between timepoints within each patient. In LymphoSeq, clonal relatedness was computed with an edit distance of 3 and repertoire similarity was computed with the Bhattacharyya coefficient. To classify response, a linear discriminant analysis based on week-3 changes in clonality and diversity was built with the R MASS and caret packages. TCRdb limited this immuneACCESS table to in-frame rearrangements with V and J called. A share of clones is missing; checked studies link under half to unresolved V genes, and the rest is unexplained. V, J and clone size reflect that table, while D and trimming were determined from the DNA. The sample contains roughly 13,000 clones, about 86% of them found a single time. The ten most abundant clones make up 3.5% to 5% of the sample.

To note about this clone: This clone's antigen is unknown. Compared with germline, one end of the junction differs, possibly owing to a read error.

The CDR3 spans 14 residues, from the cysteine through the phenylalanine. Kept here is only the CDR3 DNA, which spans 42 bases and is read in frame from base 1. The germline V gene supplies CDR1 SGHTA and CDR2 FQGNSA. The input for sequencing was blood, taken from a patient treated with checkpoint blockade. The TCR originated in a human donor with melanoma. The chain was built from TRBV7-2 and TRBJ2-2; possibly the D gene is TRBD2, per 6 matching bases. The sequenced DNA: TGTGCCAGCACCTTAACGGGGGTATCCGGGGAGCTGTTTTTT. Protein translation: CASTLTGVSGELFF.